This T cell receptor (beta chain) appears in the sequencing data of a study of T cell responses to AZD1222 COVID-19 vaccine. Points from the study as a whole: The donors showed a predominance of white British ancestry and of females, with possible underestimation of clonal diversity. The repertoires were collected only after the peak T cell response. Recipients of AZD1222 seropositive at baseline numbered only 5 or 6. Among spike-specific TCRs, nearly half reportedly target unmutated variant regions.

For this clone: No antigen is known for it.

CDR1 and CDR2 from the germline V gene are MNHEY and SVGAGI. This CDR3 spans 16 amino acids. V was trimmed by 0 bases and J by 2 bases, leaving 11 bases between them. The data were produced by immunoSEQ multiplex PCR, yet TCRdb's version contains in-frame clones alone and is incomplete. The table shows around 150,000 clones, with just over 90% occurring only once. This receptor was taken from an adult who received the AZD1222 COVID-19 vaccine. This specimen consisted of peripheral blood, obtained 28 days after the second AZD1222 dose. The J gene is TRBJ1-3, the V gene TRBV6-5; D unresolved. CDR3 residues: CASSYSQVQAGNTIYF. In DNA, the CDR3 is TGTGCCAGCAGTTACTCGCAGGTCCAGGCTGGAAACACCATATATTTT.